These T cell receptor beta chains were read from a single sample in a study of blood T cell repertoires in COVID-19. Profiled with immunoSEQ multiplex PCR; TCRdb holds only in-frame clones, not every one. Of over 85,000 clones listed, around 90% are singletons. Sequencing used peripheral blood. Receptors originate from a human donor with active COVID-19. The donor label of this sample is uncertain. Each CDR3 is given with its conserved first and last residue. D genes are given only for firm matches. For some rows the clone size is stated as once, few or many, or as a class when expanded; others skip it.

.	TRBV7-6	.	TRBJ2-3	CASSLGGGSRTDTQYF	TGTGCCAGCAGCCTAGGGGGGGGGAGTAGAACAGATACGCAGTATTTT
once	TRBV11-2	TRBD2	TRBJ2-5	CASSSGLAGGLGQETQYF	TGTGCCAGCAGCTCCGGACTAGCGGGGGGGTTGGGACAAGAGACCCAGTACTTC
.	TRBV4-1	.	TRBJ2-3	CASSQEITGDDTQYF	TGCGCCAGCAGCCAAGAAATAACGGGGGATGATACGCAGTATTTT
.	TRBV5-8	.	TRBJ2-1	CASSSGQGYNEQFF	TGTGCCAGCAGCTCCGGGCAGGGATACAATGAGCAGTTCTTC
.	TRBV19	.	TRBJ1-2	CASSPPRGEMNYGYTF	TGTGCCAGTAGCCCACCGCGGGGGGAGATGAACTATGGCTACACCTTC
.	TRBV11-2	.	TRBJ1-2	CASSLRPGLRYGYTF	TGTGCCAGCAGCTTAAGGCCAGGTCTCCGCTATGGCTACACCTTC
.	TRBV19	TRBD2	TRBJ2-5	CASSPLAGEIIQETQYF	TGTGCCAGTAGCCCACTAGCGGGGGAGATCATCCAAGAGACCCAGTACTTC
.	TRBV19	.	TRBJ1-5	CASSMVREGAQHF	TGTGCCAGTAGTATGGTCCGTGAGGGGGCCCAGCATTTT
few	TRBV4-1	TRBD1	TRBJ2-7	CASSRGQVDYEQYF	TGCGCCAGCAGCCGCGGACAGGTAGATTACGAGCAGTACTTC
.	TRBV7-3	TRBD2	TRBJ2-1	CASSLGVRGNNEQFF	TGTGCCAGCAGCTTGGGGGTGCGGGGGAACAATGAGCAGTTCTTC
once	TRBV7-2	.	TRBJ1-6	CASSLGGGSPLHF	TGTGCCAGCAGCTTAGGGGGCGGTTCACCCCTCCACTTT
few	TRBV5-1	TRBD1	TRBJ2-7	CASSWDRGGEQYF	TGCGCCAGCAGCTGGGACAGGGGAGGCGAGCAGTACTTC
.	TRBV11-2	TRBD1	TRBJ2-2	CASSWEARDRVNTGELFF	TGTGCCAGCAGCTGGGAGGCGCGGGACAGGGTAAACACCGGGGAGCTGTTTTTT
.	TRBV5-6	.	TRBJ2-5	CASSLGMGGKLETQYF	TGTGCCAGCAGCTTGGGCATGGGGGGAAAATTAGAGACCCAGTACTTC
.	TRBV7-9	.	TRBJ1-2	CASSLQGSDGYTF	TGTGCCAGCAGCTTGCAGGGTTCGGATGGCTACACCTTC
.	TRBV5-1	.	TRBJ2-7	CASSTLQGDEQYF	TGCGCCAGCAGCACCTTACAAGGGGACGAGCAGTACTTC
.	TRBV29-1	TRBD1	TRBJ2-7	CSVPRTGGSYEQYF	TGCAGCGTTCCCCGGACAGGGGGCTCGTACGAGCAGTACTTC
.	TRBV4-2	.	TRBJ1-1	CASSQEFGGPSNTEAFF	TGTGCCAGCAGCCAAGAGTTTGGAGGGCCCTCGAACACTGAAGCTTTCTTT
.	TRBV28	.	TRBJ2-2	CASSTTNTGELFF	TGTGCCAGCAGTACAACGAACACCGGGGAGCTGTTTTTT
once	TRBV6-1	.	TRBJ2-5	CASSEGPYQETQYF	TGTGCCAGCAGTGAAGGGCCGTACCAAGAGACCCAGTACTTC
.	TRBV10-2	TRBD2	TRBJ2-1	CASSEKGTSGFYNEQFF	TGCGCCAGCAGTGAGAAGGGGACTAGCGGCTTCTACAATGAGCAGTTCTTC
.	TRBV28	TRBD1	TRBJ1-2	CASSLSTGWFYGYTF	TGTGCCAGCAGTTTATCGACAGGGTGGTTCTATGGCTACACCTTC
.	TRBV7-2	.	TRBJ1-4	CASSLNRANEKLFF	TGTGCCAGCAGCTTAAACAGGGCTAATGAAAAACTGTTTTTT
.	TRBV7-8	TRBD2	TRBJ2-6	CASSRDSGGSPGANVLTF	TGTGCCAGCAGCCGAGATAGCGGGGGGTCTCCGGGGGCCAACGTCCTGACTTTC
.	TRBV18	TRBD2	TRBJ2-3	CASSPYGGARDTQYF	TGTGCCAGCTCACCTTACGGGGGGGCCAGAGATACGCAGTATTTT
once	TRBV18	TRBD2	TRBJ2-1	CASSPMTSGNEQFF	TGTGCCAGCTCACCGATGACTAGCGGCAATGAGCAGTTCTTC
.	TRBV7-2	.	TRBJ2-2	CASSLGPRGYTGELFF	TGTGCCAGCAGCTTAGGCCCCAGGGGATACACCGGGGAGCTGTTTTTT
.	TRBV5-1	TRBD1	TRBJ2-7	CASSMLRDRAYEQYF	TGCGCCAGCAGCATGCTTAGGGACAGGGCCTACGAGCAGTACTTC
.	TRBV5-6	TRBD1	TRBJ2-7	CASSSLDRGYEQYF	TGTGCCAGCAGCAGCCTGGACAGGGGCTACGAGCAGTACTTC
.	TRBV9	TRBD2	TRBJ2-7	CASSVGSGWSGVEQYF	TGTGCCAGCAGCGTAGGATCAGGGTGGAGCGGGGTCGAGCAGTACTTC
.	TRBV7-2	.	TRBJ2-4	CASSLDRSFKNIQYF	TGTGCCAGCAGCTTAGATCGGTCTTTCAAAAACATTCAGTACTTC
.	TRBV25-1	.	TRBJ1-6	CATVGGGGENSPLHF	TGTGCCACCGTTGGGGGCGGTGGGGAGAATTCACCCCTCCACTTT
once	TRBV6-5	.	TRBJ2-3	CASTKDTSTDTQYF	TGTGCCAGCACCAAAGACACTTCCACAGATACGCAGTATTTT
.	TRBV6-5	.	TRBJ1-1	CASSRYRRNTEAFF	TGTGCCAGCAGTCGTTACAGGAGGAACACTGAAGCTTTCTTT
few	TRBV7-3	.	TRBJ1-6	CASSLTSYSPLHF	TGTGCCAGCAGCCTAACCTCTTATTCACCCCTCCACTTT
.	TRBV29-1	TRBD1	TRBJ2-7	CSGRDRVSEQYF	TGCAGCGGCCGGGACAGGGTTTCCGAGCAGTACTTC
.	TRBV2	.	TRBJ1-1	CASSETRQGTDFMNTEAFF	TGTGCCAGCAGTGAAACAAGGCAGGGGACCGACTTTATGAACACTGAAGCTTTCTTT
.	TRBV5-1	TRBD1	TRBJ1-2	CASSSTGTGYGYTF	TGCGCCAGCAGCTCAACCGGGACAGGGTATGGCTACACCTTC
.	TRBV21-1	.	TRBJ2-3	CASSNPHLRTSGGTTDTQYF	TGTGCCAGCAGCAACCCGCATCTTCGGACTAGCGGGGGAACCACAGATACGCAGTATTTT
.	TRBV24-1	TRBD1	TRBJ2-5	CATSDKGQLQETQYF	TGTGCCACCAGTGATAAGGGACAGCTCCAAGAGACCCAGTACTTC
.	TRBV10-1	.	TRBJ1-3	CASSDGQMPNTIYF	TGCGCCAGCAGTGATGGCCAAATGCCCAACACCATATATTTT
.	TRBV18	.	TRBJ1-4	CASSPQQGNEKLFF	TGTGCCAGCTCACCCCAACAGGGAAATGAAAAACTGTTTTTT
.	TRBV19	.	TRBJ2-3	CASSIAGDRLTDTQYF	TGTGCCAGTAGTATAGCTGGAGACAGGCTCACAGATACGCAGTATTTT
few	TRBV3-1/TRBV3-2	TRBD1	TRBJ2-6	CASSPRDRAYSGANVLTF	TGTGCCAGCAGCCCACGGGACAGGGCCTACTCTGGGGCCAACGTCCTGACTTTC
once	TRBV3-1/TRBV3-2	TRBD1	TRBJ2-7	CASSQAGTGDYEQYF	TGTGCCAGCAGCCAAGCTGGGACAGGAGACTACGAGCAGTACTTC
.	TRBV7-2	.	TRBJ2-3	CASSYAGGDADTQYF	TGTGCCAGCAGCTACGCTGGCGGGGACGCAGATACGCAGTATTTT
few	TRBV5-1	TRBD2	TRBJ2-2	CASSPPGGVDTGELFF	TGCGCCAGCAGCCCCCCGGGAGGGGTGGACACCGGGGAGCTGTTTTTT
.	TRBV6-1	TRBD2	TRBJ2-5	CASSETNGGQETQYF	TGTGCCAGCAGTGAAACGAACGGGGGGCAAGAGACCCAGTACTTC
.	TRBV12-5	TRBD2	TRBJ2-3	CASGPLGGSSTDTQYF	TGTGCTAGTGGTCCCCTGGGGGGGAGTAGCACAGATACGCAGTATTTT
.	TRBV7-3	TRBD1	TRBJ1-1	CASSWTGTAVEAFF	TGTGCCAGCAGCTGGACAGGGACGGCCGTTGAAGCTTTCTTT
.	TRBV12-3/TRBV12-4	TRBD1	TRBJ2-7	CASRYRGPYEQYF	TGTGCCAGCAGATACAGGGGGCCCTACGAGCAGTACTTC